Listed below are T cell receptor beta chains from one sample, sequenced in a study of CD8 T cells in ankylosing spondylitis. Using its own MiXCR run on the 5' RACE reads, TCRdb lists one record per CDR3 protein. The sample comprises about 260,000 distinct CDR3 sequences, 20% to 30% of which are singletons, and approximately 0.61% rests with the top ten. Source material: blood, either unsorted or a sorted T cell fraction (not recorded which). These receptors all come from a male donor with ankylosing spondylitis or in good health (not recorded which). Each CDR3 is given with its conserved first and last residue. A D gene is named only where the DNA matches it firmly. Clone size, where shown, is once, few, many, or a class for clones that have expanded.

TRBJ2-5 - - TRBV12-3/TRBV12-4 CASCRDPRQETQYF TGTGCCAGCTGCCGGGACCCAAGGCAAGAGACCCAGTACTTC
TRBJ2-6 - TRBD1 TRBV20-1 CSGQGALAGANVLTF TGCAGTGGTCAGGGGGCGCTAGCTGGGGCCAACGTCCTGACTTTC
TRBJ2-3 many TRBD2 TRBV20-1 CSADIAGSGPDTQYF TGCAGTGCCGACATAGCGGGGAGCGGCCCAGATACGCAGTATTTT
TRBJ1-5 many TRBD1 TRBV20-1 CSARPGTVNQPQHF TGCAGTGCTAGACCCGGGACAGTCAATCAGCCCCAGCATTTT
TRBJ2-3 many - TRBV6-5 CASSFTEGGTQYF TGTGCCAGCAGTTTCACGGAAGGGGGTACGCAGTATTTT
TRBJ2-5 - TRBD2 TRBV7-9 CASSWKTSGAPQETQYF TGTGCCAGCAGCTGGAAGACTAGCGGGGCGCCCCAGGAGACCCAGTACTTC
TRBJ2-3 few - TRBV20-1 CSARDPFSGASTDTQYF TGCAGTGCTAGAGATCCCTTTAGCGGTGCTAGCACAGATACGCAGTATTTT
TRBJ2-1 many - TRBV3-1 CASSPPGGLRNEQFF TGTGCCAGCAGCCCGCCCGGGGGTTTGAGGAATGAGCAGTTCTTC
TRBJ2-1 - - TRBV2 CASSEILGSNEQFF TGTGCCAGCAGTGAAATTTTAGGGTCTAATGAGCAGTTCTTC
TRBJ2-1 - TRBD2 TRBV29-1 CSVPRRGSNEQFF TGCAGCGTGCCGCGGCGGGGGAGCAATGAGCAGTTCTTC
TRBJ1-1 - - TRBV12-3/TRBV12-4 CASSLSPNTEAFF TGTGCCAGCAGTTTGTCCCCCAACACTGAAGCTTTCTTT
TRBJ2-5 - TRBD2 TRBV12-3/TRBV12-4 CASSSSSGQETQYF TGTGCCAGCAGTTCGTCTAGCGGGCAAGAGACCCAGTACTTC
TRBJ2-7 - - TRBV9 CASSAGQRSSYEQYF TGTGCCAGCAGCGCCGGACAGCGCAGCTCCTACGAGCAGTACTTC
TRBJ2-7 many - TRBV18 CASSPQQGSPTEQYF TGTGCCAGCTCACCACAGCAAGGATCACCCACCGAGCAGTACTTC
TRBJ2-7 many - TRBV20-1 CSAHEDTDLYEQYF TGCAGTGCCCACGAGGACACGGACCTCTACGAGCAGTACTTC
TRBJ2-3 many TRBD1 TRBV10-2 CASSVGTGTRITDTQYF TGCGCCAGCAGTGTCGGGACAGGGACCCGTATCACAGATACGCAGTATTTT
TRBJ2-7 many TRBD1 TRBV6-4 CASSDSPDRPSWIYEQYF TGTGCCAGCAGTGACTCCCCGGACAGGCCCAGTTGGATCTACGAGCAGTACTTC
TRBJ2-3 many - TRBV7-9 CASSTQLADTQYF TGTGCCAGCAGCACCCAACTAGCAGATACGCAGTATTTT
TRBJ2-3 - - TRBV27 CASTLTLRGTQYF TGTGCCAGCACTCTCACCCTCCGTGGTACGCAGTATTTT
TRBJ2-3 many TRBD1 TRBV20-1 CSAHKGAVSSDTQYF TGCAGTGCTCACAAGGGGGCCGTGTCGTCAGATACGCAGTATTTT
TRBJ1-6 - - TRBV7-2 CASSLTGWGNSPLHF TGTGCCAGCAGCTTAACCGGGTGGGGTAATTCACCCCTCCACTTT
TRBJ2-5 - - TRBV20-1 CSARQDTSGETQYF TGCAGTGCTAGGCAGGACACGAGCGGAGAGACCCAGTACTTC
TRBJ2-3 few - TRBV6-5 CASSYSWSTDTQYF TGTGCCAGCAGTTACTCATGGAGCACAGATACGCAGTATTTT
TRBJ2-2 few - TRBV20-1 CSASSGRKGGELFF TGCAGTGCTAGTAGTGGACGCAAGGGCGGGGAGCTGTTTTTT
TRBJ2-3 - - TRBV15 CATSRDGGRSTDTQYF TGTGCCACCAGCAGAGACGGGGGACGGAGCACAGATACGCAGTATTTT
TRBJ2-7 few TRBD1 TRBV12-3/TRBV12-4 CASRPGTGGPYEQYF TGTGCCAGCAGACCAGGGACAGGGGGCCCCTACGAGCAGTACTTC
TRBJ2-7 - - TRBV10-3 CAISEGLTLINEQYF TGTGCCATCAGTGAGGGGTTGACACTGATTAACGAGCAGTACTTC
TRBJ2-7 few TRBD1 TRBV10-3 CASRTGSAYEQYF TGTGCCAGCCGGACAGGCTCCGCCTACGAGCAGTACTTC
TRBJ2-1 - - TRBV29-1 CSSLQGSTYNEQFF TGCAGCTCCCTACAGGGTAGTACCTACAATGAGCAGTTCTTC
TRBJ2-1 many - TRBV7-9 CASTRESWTNEQFF TGTGCCAGCACCAGGGAGTCATGGACCAATGAGCAGTTCTTC
TRBJ2-5 many - TRBV10-3 CASRDKSQETQYF TGTGCCTCGAGGGACAAGTCCCAAGAGACCCAGTACTTC